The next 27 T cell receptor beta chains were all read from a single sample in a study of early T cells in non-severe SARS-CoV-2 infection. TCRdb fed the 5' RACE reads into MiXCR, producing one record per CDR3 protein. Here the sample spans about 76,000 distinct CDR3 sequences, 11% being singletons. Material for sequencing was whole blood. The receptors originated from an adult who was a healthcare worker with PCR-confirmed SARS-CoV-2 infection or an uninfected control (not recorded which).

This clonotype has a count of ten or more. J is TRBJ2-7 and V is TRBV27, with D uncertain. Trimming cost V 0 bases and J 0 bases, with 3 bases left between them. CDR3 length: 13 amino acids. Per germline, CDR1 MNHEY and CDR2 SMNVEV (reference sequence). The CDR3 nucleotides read TGTGCCAGCAGTTTATCGACCTCCTACGAGCAGTACTTC. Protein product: CASSLSTSYEQYF.

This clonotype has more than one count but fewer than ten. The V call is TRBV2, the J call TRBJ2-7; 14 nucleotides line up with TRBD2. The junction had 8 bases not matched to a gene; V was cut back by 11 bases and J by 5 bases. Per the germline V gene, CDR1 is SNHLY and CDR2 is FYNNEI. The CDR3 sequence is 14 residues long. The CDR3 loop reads CAGGLAGARDEQYF. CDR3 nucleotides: TGTGCCGGGGGACTAGCGGGGGCCCGGGACGAGCAGTACTTC.

CDR3 amino acids: CSGGAREGTEAFF. The CDR3 coding sequence is TGCAGCGGGGGGGCCAGGGAGGGCACTGAAGCTTTCTTT. The gene calls are TRBV29-1 and TRBJ1-1; D perhaps matches TRBD1 (6 bases). Looked up from germline, CDR1 is SQVTM and CDR2 is ANQGSEA. Trimming took off 7 bases at V and 4 bases at J, with 16 bases between the two ends. CDR3 length equals 13 residues.

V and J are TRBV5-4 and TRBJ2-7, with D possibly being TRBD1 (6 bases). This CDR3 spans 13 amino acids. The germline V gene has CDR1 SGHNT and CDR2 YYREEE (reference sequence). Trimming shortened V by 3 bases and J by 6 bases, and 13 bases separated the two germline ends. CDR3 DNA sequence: TGTGCCAGCAGCTGGACGTACAGGGCCGAGCAGTACTTC. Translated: CASSWTYRAEQYF.

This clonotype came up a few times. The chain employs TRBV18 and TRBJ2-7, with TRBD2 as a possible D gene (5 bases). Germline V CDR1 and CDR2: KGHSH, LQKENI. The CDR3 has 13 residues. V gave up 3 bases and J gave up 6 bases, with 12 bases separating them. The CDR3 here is CASSPGPGGEQYF. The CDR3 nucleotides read TGTGCCAGCTCACCCGGGCCAGGAGGCGAGCAGTACTTC. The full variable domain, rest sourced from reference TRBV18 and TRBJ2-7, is NAGVMQNPRHLVRRRGQEARLRCSPMKGHSHVYWYRQLPEEGLKFMVYLQKENIIDESGMPKERFSAEFPKEGPSILRIQQVVRGDSAAYFCASSPGPGGEQYFGPGTRLTVT.

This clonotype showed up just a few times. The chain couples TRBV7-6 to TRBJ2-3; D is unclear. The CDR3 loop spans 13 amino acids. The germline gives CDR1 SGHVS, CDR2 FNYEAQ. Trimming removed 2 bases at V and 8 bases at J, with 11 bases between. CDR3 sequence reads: CASSLTTEGTQYF. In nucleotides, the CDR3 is TGTGCCAGCAGCTTAACTACAGAAGGTACGCAGTATTTT. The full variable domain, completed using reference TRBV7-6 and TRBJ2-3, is GAGVSQSPRYKVTKRGQDVALRCDPISGHVSLYWYRQALGQGPEFLTYFNYEAQQDKSGLPNDRFSAERPEGSISTLTIQRTEQRDSAMYRCASSLTTEGTQYFGPGTRLTVL.

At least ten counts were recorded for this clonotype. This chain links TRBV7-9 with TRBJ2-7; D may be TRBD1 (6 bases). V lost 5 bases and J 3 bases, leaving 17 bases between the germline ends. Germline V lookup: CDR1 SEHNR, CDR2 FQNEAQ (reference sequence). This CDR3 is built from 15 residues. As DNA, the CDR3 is TGTGCCAGCAGCATGTCCGGGACATGGGGCTACGAGCAGTACTTC. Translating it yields CASSMSGTWGYEQYF.

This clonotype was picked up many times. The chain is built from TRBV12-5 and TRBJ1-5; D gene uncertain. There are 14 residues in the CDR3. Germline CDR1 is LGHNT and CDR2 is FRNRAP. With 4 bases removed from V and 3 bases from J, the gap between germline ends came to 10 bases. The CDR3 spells CASGSNRDNQPQHF. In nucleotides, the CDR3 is TGTGCTAGTGGTTCGAACCGAGACAATCAGCCCCAGCATTTT.

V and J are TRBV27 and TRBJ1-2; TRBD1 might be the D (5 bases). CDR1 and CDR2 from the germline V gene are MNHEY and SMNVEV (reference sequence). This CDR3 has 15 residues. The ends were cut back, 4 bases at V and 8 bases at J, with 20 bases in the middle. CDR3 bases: TGTGCCAGCAGTTCCTCCACCACCACCCGGGGCGGCTACACCTTC. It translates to CASSSSTTTRGGYTF.

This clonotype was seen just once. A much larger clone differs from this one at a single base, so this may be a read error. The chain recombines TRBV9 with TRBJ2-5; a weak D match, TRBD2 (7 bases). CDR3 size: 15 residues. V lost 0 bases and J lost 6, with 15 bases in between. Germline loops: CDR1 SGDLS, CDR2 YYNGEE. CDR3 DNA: TGTGCCAGCAGCGTAGATGGGGGGGCTCAGAAGACCCAGTACTTC. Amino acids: CASSVDGGAQKTQYF.

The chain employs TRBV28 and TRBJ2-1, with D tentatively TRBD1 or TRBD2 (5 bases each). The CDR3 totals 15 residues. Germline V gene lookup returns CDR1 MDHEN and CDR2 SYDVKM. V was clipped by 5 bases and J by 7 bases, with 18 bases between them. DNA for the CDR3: TGTGCCAGCAGTCTGCCGGGGACCCTAAGTAATGAGCAGTTCTTC. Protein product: CASSLPGTLSNEQFF.

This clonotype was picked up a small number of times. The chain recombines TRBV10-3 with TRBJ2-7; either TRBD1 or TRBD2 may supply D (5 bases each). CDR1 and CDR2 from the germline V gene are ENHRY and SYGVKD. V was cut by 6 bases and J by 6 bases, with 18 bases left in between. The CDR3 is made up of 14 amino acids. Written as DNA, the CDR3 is TGTGCCATCAGGCCGGGACGAAATTTGGGCGAGCAGTACTTC. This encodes CAIRPGRNLGEQYF.

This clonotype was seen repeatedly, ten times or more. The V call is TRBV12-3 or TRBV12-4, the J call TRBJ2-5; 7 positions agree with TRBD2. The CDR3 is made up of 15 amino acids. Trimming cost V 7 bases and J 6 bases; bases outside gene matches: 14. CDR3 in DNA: TGTGCCAGCACCCCGGGGAGCGGGGATGGAAAGACCCAGTACTTC. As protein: CASTPGSGDGKTQYF.

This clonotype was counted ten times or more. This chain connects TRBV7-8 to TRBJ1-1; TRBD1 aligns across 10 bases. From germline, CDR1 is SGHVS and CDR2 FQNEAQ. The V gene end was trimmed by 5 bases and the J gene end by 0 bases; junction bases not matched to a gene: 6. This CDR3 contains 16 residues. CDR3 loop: CASSAWDRGMNTEAFF. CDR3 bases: TGTGCCAGCAGCGCATGGGACAGGGGTATGAACACTGAAGCTTTCTTT.

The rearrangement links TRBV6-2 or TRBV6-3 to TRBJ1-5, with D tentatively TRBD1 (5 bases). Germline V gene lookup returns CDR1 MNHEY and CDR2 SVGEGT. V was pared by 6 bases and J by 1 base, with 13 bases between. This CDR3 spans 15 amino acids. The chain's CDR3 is CASRNGGGSNQPQHF. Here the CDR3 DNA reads TGTGCCAGCAGGAACGGGGGAGGAAGCAATCAGCCCCAGCATTTT.

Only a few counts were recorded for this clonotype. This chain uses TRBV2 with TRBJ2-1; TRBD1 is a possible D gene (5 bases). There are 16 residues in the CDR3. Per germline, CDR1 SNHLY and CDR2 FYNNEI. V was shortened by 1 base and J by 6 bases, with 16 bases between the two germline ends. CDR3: CASSEEGSGYGNEQFF. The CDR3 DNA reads TGTGCCAGCAGTGAAGAGGGGTCAGGGTATGGCAATGAGCAGTTCTTC.

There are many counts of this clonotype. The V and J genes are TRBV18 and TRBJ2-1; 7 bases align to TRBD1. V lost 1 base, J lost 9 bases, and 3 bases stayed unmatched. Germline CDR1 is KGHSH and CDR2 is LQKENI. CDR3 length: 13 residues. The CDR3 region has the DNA TGTGCCAGCTCACCACAAGGGGGCCGTGAGCAGTTCTTC. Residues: CASSPQGGREQFF.

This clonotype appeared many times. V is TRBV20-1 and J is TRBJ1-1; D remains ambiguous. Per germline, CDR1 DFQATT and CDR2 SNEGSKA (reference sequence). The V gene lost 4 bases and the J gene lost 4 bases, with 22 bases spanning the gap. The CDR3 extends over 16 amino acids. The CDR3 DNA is TGCAGTGCTACCCCCGCCGGGTACAACCTCGGCACTGAAGCTTTCTTT. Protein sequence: CSATPAGYNLGTEAFF.

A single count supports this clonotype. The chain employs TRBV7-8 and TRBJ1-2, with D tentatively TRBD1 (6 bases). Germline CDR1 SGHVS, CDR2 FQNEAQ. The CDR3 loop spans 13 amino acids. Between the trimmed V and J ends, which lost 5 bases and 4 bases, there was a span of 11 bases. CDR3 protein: CASSKQGRYGYTF. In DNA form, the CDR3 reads TGTGCCAGCAGCAAACAGGGTCGCTATGGCTACACCTTC.

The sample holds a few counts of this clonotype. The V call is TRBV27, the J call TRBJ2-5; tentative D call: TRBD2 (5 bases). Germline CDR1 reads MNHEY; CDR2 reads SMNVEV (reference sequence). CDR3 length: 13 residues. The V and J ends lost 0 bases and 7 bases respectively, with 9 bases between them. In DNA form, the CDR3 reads TGTGCCAGCAGTTTATCTGGGAGTGGGACCCAGTACTTC. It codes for CASSLSGSGTQYF.

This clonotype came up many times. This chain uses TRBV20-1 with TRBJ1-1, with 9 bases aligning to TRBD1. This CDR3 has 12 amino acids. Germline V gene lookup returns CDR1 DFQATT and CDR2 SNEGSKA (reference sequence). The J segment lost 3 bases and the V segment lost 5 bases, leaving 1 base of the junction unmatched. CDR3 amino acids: CSAWTGDTEAFF. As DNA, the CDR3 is TGCAGTGCTTGGACAGGGGACACTGAAGCTTTCTTT.

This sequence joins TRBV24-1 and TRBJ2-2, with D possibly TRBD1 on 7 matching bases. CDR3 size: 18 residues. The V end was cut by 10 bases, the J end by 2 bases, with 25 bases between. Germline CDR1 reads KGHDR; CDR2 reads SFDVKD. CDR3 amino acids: CATSGAGGPSLNTGELFF. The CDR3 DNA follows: TGTGCCACGTCTGGAGCAGGGGGGCCGAGTCTTAACACCGGGGAGCTGTTTTTT.

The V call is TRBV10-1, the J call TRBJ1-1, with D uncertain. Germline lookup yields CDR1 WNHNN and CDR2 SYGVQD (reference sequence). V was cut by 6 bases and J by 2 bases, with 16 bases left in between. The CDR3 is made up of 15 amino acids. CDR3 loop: CASRSLLRDNTEAFF. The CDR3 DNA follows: TGCGCCAGCAGGTCACTTTTGAGAGACAACACTGAAGCTTTCTTT.

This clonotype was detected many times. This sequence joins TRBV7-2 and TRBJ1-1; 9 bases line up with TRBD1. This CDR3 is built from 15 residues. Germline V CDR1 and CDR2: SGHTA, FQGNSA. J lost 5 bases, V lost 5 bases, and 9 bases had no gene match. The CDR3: CASSRTGGLGTEAFF. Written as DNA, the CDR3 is TGTGCCAGCAGCCGTACAGGGGGCCTGGGAACTGAAGCTTTCTTT.

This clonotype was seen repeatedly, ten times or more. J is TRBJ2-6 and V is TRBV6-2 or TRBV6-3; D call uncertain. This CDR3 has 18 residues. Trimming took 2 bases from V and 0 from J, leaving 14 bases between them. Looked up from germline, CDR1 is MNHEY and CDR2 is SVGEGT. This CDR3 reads CASSYVIGTGSGANVLTF. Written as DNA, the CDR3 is TGTGCCAGCAGTTACGTAATAGGTACCGGCTCTGGGGCCAACGTCCTGACTTTC.

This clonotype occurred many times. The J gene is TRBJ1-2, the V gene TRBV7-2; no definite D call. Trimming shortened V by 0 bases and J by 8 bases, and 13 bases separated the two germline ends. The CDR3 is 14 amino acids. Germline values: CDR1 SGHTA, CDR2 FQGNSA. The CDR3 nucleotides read TGTGCCAGCAGCTTAGCGCGGGTTGGGTCCGGCTACACCTTC. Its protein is CASSLARVGSGYTF.

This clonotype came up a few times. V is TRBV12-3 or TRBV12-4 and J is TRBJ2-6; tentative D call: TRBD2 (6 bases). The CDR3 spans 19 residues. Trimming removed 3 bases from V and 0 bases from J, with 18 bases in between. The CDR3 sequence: CASSFGGNSLYSGANVLTF. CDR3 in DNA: TGTGCCAGCAGTTTTGGGGGGAACAGTCTCTACTCTGGGGCCAACGTCCTGACTTTC.